Below, 32 T cell receptor beta chains from the same sample are listed, as sequenced in a study of T cells in Graves' hyperthyroidism and ophthalmopathy. The TCR beta CDR3 regions underwent amplification using RNA transcripts as the source. The HTBI primer set drove a first-round RT-PCR of the TCR CDR3. TCRdb redid the calling of the multiplex PCR reads with MiXCR, one entry per CDR3 protein. The sample records more than 500,000 distinct CDR3 sequences, 46% being singletons. Sample: peripheral blood or thyroid tissue (not recorded which). These receptors came from an adult woman with Graves' disease, either hyperthyroidism or ophthalmopathy (not recorded which).

The chain links TRBV29-1 to TRBJ1-2; 8 bases match TRBD1. J was trimmed by 7 bases and V by 8 bases; bases with no gene match: 6. This CDR3 has 11 residues. CDR1 SQVTM and CDR2 ANQGSEA come from the germline V gene. CDR3 coding DNA: TGCAGCACTCAGGGGGCCGGTGGCTACACCTTC. Translated: CSTQGAGGYTF.

About this clonotype: A much larger clonotype is one base distant, so this may be a read error. This rearrangement joins TRBV10-3 to TRBJ1-2; possible D gene TRBD1, 5 bases. Trimming cost V 6 bases and J 8 bases, with 13 bases left between them. CDR1 is ENHRY and CDR2 is SYGVKD in the germline V gene. The CDR3 is 12 amino acids. CDR3 sequence: CAISDSFSGYTF. CDR3 bases: TGTGCCATCAGCGACAGCTTTAGCGGCTACACCTTC.

J is TRBJ2-7 and V is TRBV20-1; D could derive from TRBD1 or TRBD2 (5 bases each). V was shortened by 7 bases and J by 6 bases, with 10 bases between the two germline ends. The CDR3 length is 10 residues. CDR1 and CDR2 (germline): DFQATT, SNEGSKA (reference sequence). The CDR3 reads CSGGAIEQYF. CDR3 coding DNA: TGCAGTGGAGGGGCGATCGAGCAGTACTTC.

In its sample, this clonotype was seen many times. The J gene is TRBJ2-5, the V gene TRBV15; D gene unclear. CDR1 is LNHNV and CDR2 is YYDKDF in the germline V gene (reference sequence). The germline V and J ends were trimmed by 5 bases and 3 bases, with 4 bases remaining between them. This CDR3 is 11 amino acids long. CDR3 DNA sequence: TGTGCCACCAGCCAGAAAGAGACCCAGTACTTC. Translating gives CATSQKETQYF.

The chain is built from TRBV2 and TRBJ1-2; 11 nucleotides match TRBD1. J lost 3 bases, V lost 1 base, and 1 base had no gene match. This CDR3 comprises 15 residues. Looked up from germline, CDR1 is SNHLY and CDR2 is FYNNEI. The CDR3 sequence: CASSEEGQGDYGYTF. CDR3 nucleotide sequence: TGTGCCAGCAGTGAAGAGGGACAGGGGGACTATGGCTACACCTTC.

The V and J genes are TRBV10-1 and TRBJ2-2, with 10 bases aligning to TRBD1. The CDR3 length is 14 residues. Germline-derived CDR1 and CDR2 are WNHNN and SYGVQD (reference sequence). CDR3: CATGTGVNTGELFF. The CDR3, as DNA: TGCGCTACCGGGACAGGGGTAAACACCGGGGAGCTGTTTTTT.

This clonotype showed up just a few times. This sequence joins TRBV20-1 and TRBJ1-5, with D possibly TRBD1 on 6 matching bases. Trimming pared 6 bases from V and 8 bases from J, leaving 20 bases between. The CDR3 has 14 amino acids. CDR1 and CDR2 from the germline V gene are DFQATT and SNEGSKA (reference sequence). The CDR3 DNA is TGCAGTGCCCGCCGGGACATCTGGGGGGAGCCCCAGCATTTT. This sequence encodes CSARRDIWGEPQHF.

This clonotype was picked up a small number of times. The chain links TRBV6-6 to TRBJ2-7; 8 nucleotides line up with TRBD2. The CDR3 contains 17 residues. In germline, CDR1 is MNHNY, CDR2 SVGAGI (reference sequence). V was clipped by 6 bases and J by 2 bases; unmatched bases: 15. In nucleotides, the CDR3 is TGTGCCAGCAGGGACGGGAGTTCGGGACTAGTTGCCTACGAGCAGTACTTC. Its translation: CASRDGSSGLVAYEQYF.

This clonotype has at least ten counts. The chain carries TRBV11-2 and TRBJ2-6, with D possibly TRBD1 on 5 matching bases. Deletions cut 2 bases from V and 2 bases from J, with 7 bases between. Germline CDR1 SGHAT, CDR2 FQNNGV. This CDR3 comprises 15 residues. The CDR3 DNA reads TGTGCCAGCAGCTTACGGACAACTGGGGCCAACGTCCTGACTTTC. This codes for CASSLRTTGANVLTF.

V gene TRBV9 combines with J gene TRBJ1-5, with D tentatively TRBD1 (5 bases). The CDR3 length is 14 residues. V lost 7 bases and J lost 2, with 13 bases in between. Germline loops: CDR1 SGDLS, CDR2 YYNGEE. CDR3 in DNA: TGTGCCAGCGATCCGTGGGGGGGCAATCAGCCCCAGCATTTT. Its translation: CASDPWGGNQPQHF. The entire variable domain, with the rest obtained from reference TRBV9 and TRBJ1-5, is as follows: DSGVTQTPKHLITATGQRVTLRCSPRSGDLSVYWYQQSLDQGLQFLIQYYNGEERAKGNILERFSAQQFPDLHSELNLSSLELGDSALYFCASDPWGGNQPQHFGDGTRLSIL.

The chain combines TRBV7-9 with TRBJ1-4; D is ambiguous. Looked up from germline, CDR1 is SEHNR and CDR2 is FQNEAQ (reference sequence). This CDR3 is 13 amino acids long. V dropped 0 bases and J dropped 15 bases, with 14 bases sitting between them. CDR3 sequence (DNA): TGTGCCAGCAGCTTAGCTTCTTCCGGGGATTTGTTTTTT. It encodes CASSLASSGDLFF.

Many counts were recorded for this clonotype. V gene TRBV3-1 combines with J gene TRBJ1-2; unclear D gene. CDR1 LGHDT and CDR2 YNNKEL come from the germline V gene (reference sequence). The CDR3 has 15 amino acids. The germline V and J ends were trimmed by 5 bases and 4 bases, with 17 bases remaining between them. CDR3: CASSARRVQFYGYTF. The CDR3 DNA is TGTGCCAGCAGCGCCCGCCGTGTTCAGTTCTATGGCTACACCTTC.

The chain carries TRBV20-1 and TRBJ2-3; possibly TRBD2 for D (6 bases). This CDR3 has 15 residues. V gave up 0 bases and J gave up 6 bases, with 16 bases separating them. Germline V gene sequence: CDR1 DFQATT, CDR2 SNEGSKA (reference sequence). The CDR3 DNA reads as TGCAGTGCTAGAGACCCGGGGACTCGTACGGATACGCAGTATTTT. This codes for CSARDPGTRTDTQYF.

This clonotype was found many times. The V and J genes are TRBV7-9 and TRBJ2-2; TRBD2 matches at 10 bases. Germline loops: CDR1 SEHNR, CDR2 FQNEAQ (reference sequence). With V trimmed by 3 bases and J by 5 bases, 3 bases remained unmatched. The CDR3 consists of 15 residues. The CDR3 region is CASSFASGRTGELFF. The CDR3 DNA sequence: TGTGCCAGCAGCTTTGCTAGCGGGAGAACCGGGGAGCTGTTTTTT.

This clonotype was recorded many times. The chain recombines TRBV7-2 with TRBJ2-3; weak D call: TRBD1 (5 bases). CDR1 SGHTA and CDR2 FQGNSA come from the germline V gene. The CDR3 extends over 15 amino acids. V was cut by 1 base and J by 7 bases, with 15 bases left in between. This CDR3 is CASSLEGSISNTQYF. CDR3 sequence (DNA): TGTGCCAGCAGCTTAGAGGGGTCGATCTCGAATACGCAGTATTTT.

This clonotype was seen at least ten times. The chain joins TRBV2 to TRBJ2-7; D uncertain. The CDR3 sequence is 11 residues long. Germline CDR1 SNHLY, CDR2 FYNNEI. With 6 bases removed from V and 9 bases from J, the gap between germline ends came to 12 bases. CDR3 residues: CASSPTAGQYF. The CDR3 nucleotides read TGTGCCAGCAGCCCTACAGCTGGGCAGTACTTC.

This clonotype was detected ten times or more. The chain carries TRBV2 and TRBJ1-6; 10 bases line up with TRBD1. This CDR3 is built from 14 residues. V was clipped by 7 bases and J by 10 bases; unmatched bases: 7. Germline loops: CDR1 SNHLY, CDR2 FYNNEI. The CDR3 DNA sequence: TGTGCCAGCATTCAAGACAGGGGGCTGTCACCCCTCCACTTT. Residues: CASIQDRGLSPLHF.

V gene TRBV11-2 combines with J gene TRBJ1-6; the D is unclear. The CDR3 is made up of 13 amino acids. Germline loops: CDR1 SGHAT, CDR2 FQNNGV. The V gene lost 2 bases and the J gene lost 1 base, with 0 bases spanning the gap. This chain's CDR3 is CASSLSYNSPLHF. CDR3 in DNA: TGTGCCAGCAGCTTATCCTATAATTCACCCCTCCACTTT.

V usage is TRBV2 and J usage is TRBJ2-2, with D possibly called TRBD1 or TRBD2 (6 bases each). The CDR3 loop spans 16 amino acids. Looked up from germline, CDR1 is SNHLY and CDR2 is FYNNEI. The V end lost 4 bases, the J end lost 5 bases, and 17 bases lay between the germline ends. This chain's CDR3 is CASSVDGGAGTGELFF. DNA for the CDR3: TGTGCCAGCAGTGTAGACGGGGGCGCGGGGACCGGGGAGCTGTTTTTT.

V gene TRBV7-9 combines with J gene TRBJ2-2; 8 bases fit TRBD2. The CDR3 spans 14 residues. CDR1 SEHNR and CDR2 FQNEAQ come from the germline V gene (reference sequence). V lost 5 bases and J lost 12; bases outside the gene matches: 11. The DNA of the CDR3 is TGTGCCAGCAGCCCCCCTAGCGGGCCGGCGCAGCTGTTTTTT. Translation: CASSPPSGPAQLFF.

As concerns this clonotype: A junction end diverges from the germline sequence, so it may reflect a read error. The rearrangement links TRBV7-2 to TRBJ1-2, with D perhaps matching TRBD1 (6 bases). From germline, CDR1 is SGHTA and CDR2 FQGNSA. The CDR3 sequence is 15 residues long. CDR3 coding DNA: TGTGCCGGCAGCCAAGCCGGGACACCGCTGTATGGCTACACCTTC. This translates into CAGSQAGTPLYGYTF.

In regard to this clonotype: This may be a read error: a much more frequent sequence differs by one nucleotide. This sequence joins TRBV7-3 and TRBJ1-6, with 7 bases matching TRBD1. Germline V gene sequence: CDR1 SGHTA, CDR2 FQGTGA. Unmatched junction bases numbered 11, after V lost 5 bases and J lost 7 bases. The CDR3 loop spans 16 amino acids. In DNA, the CDR3 is TGTGCCAGCAGCCAAGGAACAGGGGTGAGAAATTCACCCCTCCACTTT. Protein sequence: CASSQGTGVRNSPLHF.

The chain is built from TRBV10-3 and TRBJ1-1, with D uncertain. The V gene's germline CDR1 is ENHRY and CDR2 SYGVKD. The CDR3 sequence is 14 residues long. The CDR3 region has the DNA TGTGCTAGACCCCTTGGAGGCATGAACACTGAAGCTTTCTTT. Its protein product is CARPLGGMNTEAFF.

This sequence joins TRBV9 and TRBJ1-3; D gene uncertain. The germline V gene has CDR1 SGDLS and CDR2 YYNGEE. The ends were cut back, 0 bases at V and 0 bases at J, with 7 bases in the middle. The CDR3 length is 15 residues. The CDR3 DNA follows: TGTGCCAGCAGCGTAGTCCCTAGCTCTGGAAACACCATATATTTT. Its protein product is CASSVVPSSGNTIYF.

This clonotype was counted many times. The CDR3 loop reads CASIGAKNTGELFF. The DNA of the CDR3 is TGTGCCAGCATCGGGGCCAAGAACACCGGGGAGCTGTTTTTT. V and J are TRBV2 and TRBJ2-2, with D perhaps assigned TRBD1 or TRBD2 (5 bases each). V was cut by 7 bases and J by 1 base, with 10 bases left in between. CDR1 and CDR2 (germline): SNHLY, FYNNEI. This CDR3 comprises 14 residues.

This clonotype was detected ten times or more. This rearrangement joins TRBV20-1 to TRBJ2-5; D gene uncertain. Germline lookup yields CDR1 DFQATT and CDR2 SNEGSKA (reference sequence). The CDR3 extends over 15 amino acids. V shed 6 bases and J shed 5 bases, with 22 bases lying between them. CDR3 loop: CSANPVWGVGETQYF. The CDR3 DNA follows: TGCAGTGCGAACCCGGTTTGGGGTGTGGGCGAGACCCAGTACTTC.

The rearrangement links TRBV10-2 to TRBJ1-5, with D unresolved. V was cut by 7 bases and J by 11 bases, with 18 bases left in between. CDR1 and CDR2 from the germline V gene are WSHSY and SAAADI. CDR3 length: 13 residues. The CDR3 region is CASTLAGAQTQHF. The CDR3 DNA is TGCGCCAGCACACTAGCGGGAGCCCAGACCCAGCATTTT.

This clonotype was detected a few times. This rearrangement joins TRBV7-2 to TRBJ2-5, with D hard to call. Trimming took off 6 bases at V and 5 bases at J, with 13 bases between the two ends. Germline lookup yields CDR1 SGHTA and CDR2 FQGNSA. This CDR3 contains 13 residues. The CDR3 region is CASSRSSEETQYF. The CDR3 DNA is TGTGCCAGCAGTCGCTCCTCGGAGGAGACCCAGTACTTC.

This clonotype has a handful of counts. This rearrangement joins TRBV28 to TRBJ2-6; no reliable D call. CDR1 and CDR2 from the germline V gene are MDHEN and SYDVKM. The CDR3 contains 14 residues. V was cut by 5 bases and J by 2 bases, with 7 bases left in between. The CDR3 reads CASSRTPGANVLTF. DNA for the CDR3: TGTGCCAGCAGTCGTACGCCTGGGGCCAACGTCCTGACTTTC.

The DNA for the CDR3 is TGCAGTGCTAGGTCGCTAGCGGGAGTTGGGTACGAGCAGTACTTC. This encodes CSARSLAGVGYEQYF. This chain links TRBV20-1 with TRBJ2-7; TRBD2 matches at 10 bases. The CDR3 has 15 residues. V lost 3 bases to trimming and J lost 4 bases; unmatched junction nucleotides: 9. The germline V gene encodes CDR1 DFQATT and CDR2 SNEGSKA (reference sequence).

The chain employs TRBV7-3 and TRBJ1-4; D is perhaps TRBD1 (5 bases). V was trimmed by 1 base and J by 8 bases, leaving 14 bases between them. The CDR3 covers 15 residues. Germline V lookup: CDR1 SGHTA, CDR2 FQGTGA. The CDR3 sequence is CASSLMGLATEKLFF. CDR3 sequence (DNA): TGTGCCAGCAGCTTAATGGGACTCGCTACGGAAAAACTGTTTTTT.

V gene TRBV25-1 combines with J gene TRBJ1-1, with D perhaps matching TRBD1 (6 bases). This CDR3 spans 13 amino acids. Trimming shortened V by 10 bases and J by 0 bases, and 12 bases separated the two germline ends. From germline, CDR1 is MGHDK and CDR2 SYGVNS. This CDR3 is CATTGTLNTEAFF. The CDR3 DNA sequence: TGTGCCACCACCGGGACATTGAACACTGAAGCTTTCTTT.